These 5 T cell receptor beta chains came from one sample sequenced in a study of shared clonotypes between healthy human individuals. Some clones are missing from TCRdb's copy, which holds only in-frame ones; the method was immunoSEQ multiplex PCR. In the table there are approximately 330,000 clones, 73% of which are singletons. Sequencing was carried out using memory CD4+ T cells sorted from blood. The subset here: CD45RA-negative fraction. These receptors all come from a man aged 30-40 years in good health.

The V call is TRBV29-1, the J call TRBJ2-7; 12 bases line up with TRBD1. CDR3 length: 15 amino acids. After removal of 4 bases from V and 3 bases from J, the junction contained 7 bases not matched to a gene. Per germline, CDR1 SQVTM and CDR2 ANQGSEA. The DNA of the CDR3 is TGCAGCGTTGCCGGGACAGGGGGCGCGGACTACGAGCAGTACTTC. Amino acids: CSVAGTGGADYEQYF.

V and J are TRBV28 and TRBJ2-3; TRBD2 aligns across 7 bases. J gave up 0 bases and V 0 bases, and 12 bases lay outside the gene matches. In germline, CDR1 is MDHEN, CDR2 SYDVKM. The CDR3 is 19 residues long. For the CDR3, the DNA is TGTGCCAGCAGTTTATGCCGACTCTTACTAGCGCTAAGCACAGATACGCAGTATTTT. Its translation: CASSLCRLLLALSTDTQYF. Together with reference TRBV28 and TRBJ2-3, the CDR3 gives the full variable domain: DVKVTQSSRYLVKRTGEKVFLECVQDMDHENMFWYRQDPGLGLRLIYFSYDVKMKEKGDIPEGYSVSREKKERFSLILESASTNQTSMYLCASSLCRLLLALSTDTQYFGPGTRLTVL.

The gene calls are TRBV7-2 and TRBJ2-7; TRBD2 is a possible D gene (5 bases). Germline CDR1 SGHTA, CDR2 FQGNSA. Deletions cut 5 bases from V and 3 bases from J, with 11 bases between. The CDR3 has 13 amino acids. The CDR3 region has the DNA TGTGCCAGCAGCCCCTCGGGATACTACGAGCAGTACTTC. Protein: CASSPSGYYEQYF.

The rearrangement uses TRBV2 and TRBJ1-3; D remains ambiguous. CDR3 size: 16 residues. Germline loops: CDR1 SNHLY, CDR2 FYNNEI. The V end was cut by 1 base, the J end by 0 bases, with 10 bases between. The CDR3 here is CASSEGTAHSGNTIYF. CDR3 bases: TGTGCCAGCAGTGAAGGTACGGCACACTCTGGAAACACCATATATTTT.

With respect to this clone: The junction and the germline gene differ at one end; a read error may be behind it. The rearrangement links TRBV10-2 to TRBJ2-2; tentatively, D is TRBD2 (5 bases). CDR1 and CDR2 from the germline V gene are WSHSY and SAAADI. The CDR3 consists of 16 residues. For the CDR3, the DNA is TGCGCCAGCAGTGAGCTAAAGGGCTTGGAACACCGGGGAGCTGTTTTT. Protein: CASSELKGLEHRGAVF.